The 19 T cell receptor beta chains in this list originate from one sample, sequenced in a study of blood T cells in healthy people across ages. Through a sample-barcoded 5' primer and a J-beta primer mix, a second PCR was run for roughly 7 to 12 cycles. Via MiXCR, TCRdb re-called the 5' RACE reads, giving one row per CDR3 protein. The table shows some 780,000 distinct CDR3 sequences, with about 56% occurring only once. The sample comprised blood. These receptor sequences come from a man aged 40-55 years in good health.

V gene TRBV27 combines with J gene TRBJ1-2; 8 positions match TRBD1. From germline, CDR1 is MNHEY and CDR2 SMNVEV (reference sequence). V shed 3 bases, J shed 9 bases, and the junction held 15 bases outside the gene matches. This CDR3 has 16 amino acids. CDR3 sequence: CASSLTPAGGYDSYTF. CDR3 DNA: TGTGCCAGCAGTTTGACTCCTGCAGGGGGCTATGATAGCTACACCTTC.

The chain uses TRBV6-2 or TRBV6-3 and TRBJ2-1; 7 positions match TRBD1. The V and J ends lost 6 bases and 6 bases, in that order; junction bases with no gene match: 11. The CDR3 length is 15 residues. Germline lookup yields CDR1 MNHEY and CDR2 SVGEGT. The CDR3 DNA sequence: TGTGCCAGCAGGACAGGGCGTGGGAGACTCAATGAGCAGTTCTTC. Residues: CASRTGRGRLNEQFF.

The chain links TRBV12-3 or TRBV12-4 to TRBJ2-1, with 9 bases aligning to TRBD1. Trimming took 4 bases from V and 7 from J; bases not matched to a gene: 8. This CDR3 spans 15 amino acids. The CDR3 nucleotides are TGTGCCAGCAGTTCACCATCGGGACAGGGTAATGAGCAGTTCTTC. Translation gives CASSSPSGQGNEQFF.

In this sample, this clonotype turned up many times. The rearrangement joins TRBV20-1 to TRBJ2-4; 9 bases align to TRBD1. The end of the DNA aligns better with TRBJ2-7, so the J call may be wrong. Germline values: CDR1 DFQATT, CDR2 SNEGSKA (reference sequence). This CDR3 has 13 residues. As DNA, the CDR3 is TGCAGTGCTAGAGATCACAGGGGGCGCGAGCAGTACTTC. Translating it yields CSARDHRGREQYF.

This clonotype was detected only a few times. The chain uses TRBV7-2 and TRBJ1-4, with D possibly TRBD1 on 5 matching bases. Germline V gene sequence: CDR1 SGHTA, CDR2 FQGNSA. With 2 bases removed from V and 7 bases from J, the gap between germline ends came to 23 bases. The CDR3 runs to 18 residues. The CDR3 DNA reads TGTGCCAGCAGCTTAAGATCCCCCACAGGCCCAGTGGGTGAAAAACTGTTTTTT. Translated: CASSLRSPTGPVGEKLFF. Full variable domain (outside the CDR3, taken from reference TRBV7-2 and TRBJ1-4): GAGVSQSPSNKVTEKGKDVELRCDPISGHTALYWYRQSLGQGLEFLIYFQGNSAPDKSGLPSDRFSAERTGGSVSTLTIQRTQQEDSAVYLCASSLRSPTGPVGEKLFFGSGTQLSVL.

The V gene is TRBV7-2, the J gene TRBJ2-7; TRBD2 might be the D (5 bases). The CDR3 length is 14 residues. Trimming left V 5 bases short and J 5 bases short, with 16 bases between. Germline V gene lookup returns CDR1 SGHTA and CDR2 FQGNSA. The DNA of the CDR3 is TGTGCCAGCAGCATACTAGGGAGAATGAACGAGCAGTACTTC. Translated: CASSILGRMNEQYF.

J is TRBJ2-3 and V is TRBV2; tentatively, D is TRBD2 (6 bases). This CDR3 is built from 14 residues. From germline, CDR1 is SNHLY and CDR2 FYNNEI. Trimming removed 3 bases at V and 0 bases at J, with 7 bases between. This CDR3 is CASSDSGSTDTQYF. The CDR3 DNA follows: TGTGCCAGCAGTGATAGCGGTAGCACAGATACGCAGTATTTT.

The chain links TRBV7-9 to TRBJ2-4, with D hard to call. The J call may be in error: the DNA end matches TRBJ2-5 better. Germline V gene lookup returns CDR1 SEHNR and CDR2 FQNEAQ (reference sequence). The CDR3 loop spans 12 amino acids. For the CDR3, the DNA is TGTGCCAGCAGCGCAAGTGAAGAGACCCAGTACTTC. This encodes CASSASEETQYF.

Here the CDR3 DNA reads TGTGCCAGCAGCTTAAACGGGATGGAGTTCTACAATGAGCAGTTCTTC. It translates to CASSLNGMEFYNEQFF. The rearrangement joins TRBV11-2 to TRBJ2-1; the D gene is possibly TRBD2 (5 bases). The V end was cut by 2 bases, the J end by 3 bases, with 14 bases between. Germline V lookup: CDR1 SGHAT, CDR2 FQNNGV. CDR3 length equals 16 residues.

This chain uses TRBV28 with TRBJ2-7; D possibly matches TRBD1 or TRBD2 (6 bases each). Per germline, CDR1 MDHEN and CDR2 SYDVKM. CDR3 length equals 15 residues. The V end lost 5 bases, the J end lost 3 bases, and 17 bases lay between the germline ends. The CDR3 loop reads CASSDAGHGNYEQYF. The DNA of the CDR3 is TGTGCCAGCAGTGACGCGGGACACGGAAACTACGAGCAGTACTTC. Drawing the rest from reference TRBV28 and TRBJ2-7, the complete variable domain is DVKVTQSSRYLVKRTGEKVFLECVQDMDHENMFWYRQDPGLGLRLIYFSYDVKMKEKGDIPEGYSVSREKKERFSLILESASTNQTSMYLCASSDAGHGNYEQYFGPGTRLTVT.

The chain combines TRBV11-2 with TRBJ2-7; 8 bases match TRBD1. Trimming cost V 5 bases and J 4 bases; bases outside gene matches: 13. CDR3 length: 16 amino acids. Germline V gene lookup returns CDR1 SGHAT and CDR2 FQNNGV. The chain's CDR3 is CASSPYRRDRQYEQYF. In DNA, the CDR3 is TGTGCCAGCAGCCCGTACCGTCGGGACAGGCAATACGAGCAGTACTTC.

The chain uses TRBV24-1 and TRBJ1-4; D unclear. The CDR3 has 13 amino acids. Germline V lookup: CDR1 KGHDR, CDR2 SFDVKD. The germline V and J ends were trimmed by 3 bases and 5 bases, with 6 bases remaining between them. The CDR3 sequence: CATSDQQNEKLFF. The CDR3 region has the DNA TGTGCCACCAGTGATCAACAGAATGAAAAACTGTTTTTT.

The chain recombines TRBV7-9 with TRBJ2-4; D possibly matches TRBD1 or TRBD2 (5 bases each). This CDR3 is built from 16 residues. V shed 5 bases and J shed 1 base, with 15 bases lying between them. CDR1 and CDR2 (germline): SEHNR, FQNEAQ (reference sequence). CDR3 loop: CASSVRGKSAKNIQYF. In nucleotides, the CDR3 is TGTGCCAGCAGCGTACGGGGCAAGTCCGCCAAAAACATTCAGTACTTC.

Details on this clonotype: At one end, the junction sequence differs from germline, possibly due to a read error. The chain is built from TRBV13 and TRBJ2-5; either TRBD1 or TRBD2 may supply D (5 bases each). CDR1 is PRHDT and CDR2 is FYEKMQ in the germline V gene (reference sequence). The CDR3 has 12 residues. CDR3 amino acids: CAGSLGAETQYF. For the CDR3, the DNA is TGTGCCGGCAGCCTCGGGGCGGAGACCCAGTACTTC.

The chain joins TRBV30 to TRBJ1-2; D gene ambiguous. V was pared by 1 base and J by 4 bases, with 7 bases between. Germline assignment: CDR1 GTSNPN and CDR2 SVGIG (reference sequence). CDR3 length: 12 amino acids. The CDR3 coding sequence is TGTGCCTGGAGTGGCCAGTTCTATGGCTACACCTTC. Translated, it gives CAWSGQFYGYTF.

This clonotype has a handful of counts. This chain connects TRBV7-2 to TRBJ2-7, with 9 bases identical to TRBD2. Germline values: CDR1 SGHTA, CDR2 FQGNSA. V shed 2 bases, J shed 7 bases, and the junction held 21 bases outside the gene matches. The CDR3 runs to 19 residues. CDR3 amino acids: CASSLLAGSGRHIGGEQYF. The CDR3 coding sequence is TGTGCCAGCAGCTTACTAGCGGGTAGCGGGAGACACATCGGGGGGGAGCAGTACTTC.

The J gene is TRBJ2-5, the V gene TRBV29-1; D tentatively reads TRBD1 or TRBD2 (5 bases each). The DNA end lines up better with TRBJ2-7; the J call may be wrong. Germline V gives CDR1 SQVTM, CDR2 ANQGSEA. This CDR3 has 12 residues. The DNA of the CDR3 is TGCAGCGTTGAGGGGGACGGCGACGAGCAGTACTTC. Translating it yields CSVEGDGDEQYF.

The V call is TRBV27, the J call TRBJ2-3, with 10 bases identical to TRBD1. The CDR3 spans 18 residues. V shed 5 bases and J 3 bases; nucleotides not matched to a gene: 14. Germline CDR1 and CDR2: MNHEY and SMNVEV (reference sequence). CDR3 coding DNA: TGTGCCAGCAGTGACAGCATGTACCGGGACAGGGGTACAGATACGCAGTATTTT. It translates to CASSDSMYRDRGTDTQYF.

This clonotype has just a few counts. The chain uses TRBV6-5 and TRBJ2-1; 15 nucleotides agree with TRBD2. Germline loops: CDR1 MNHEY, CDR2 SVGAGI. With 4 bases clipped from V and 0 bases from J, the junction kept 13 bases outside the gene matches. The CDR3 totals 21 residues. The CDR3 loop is CASSWLAGLAGGVNSYNEQFF. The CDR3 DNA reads TGTGCCAGCAGTTGGTTGGCGGGACTAGCGGGAGGAGTTAACTCCTACAATGAGCAGTTCTTC.